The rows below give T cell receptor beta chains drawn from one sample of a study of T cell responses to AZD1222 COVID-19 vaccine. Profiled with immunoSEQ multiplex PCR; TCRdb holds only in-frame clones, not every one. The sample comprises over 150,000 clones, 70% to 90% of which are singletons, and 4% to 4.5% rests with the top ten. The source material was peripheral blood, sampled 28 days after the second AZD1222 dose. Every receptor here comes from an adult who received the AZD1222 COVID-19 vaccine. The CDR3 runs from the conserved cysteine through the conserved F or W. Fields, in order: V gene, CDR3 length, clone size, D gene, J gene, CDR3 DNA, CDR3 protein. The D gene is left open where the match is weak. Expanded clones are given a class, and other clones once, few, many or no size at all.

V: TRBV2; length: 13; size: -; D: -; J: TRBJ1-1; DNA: TGTGCCAGCAGACAAACAGCGGGCACTGAAGCTTTCTTT; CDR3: CASRQTAGTEAFF
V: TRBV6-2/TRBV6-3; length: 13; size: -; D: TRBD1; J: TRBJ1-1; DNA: TGTGCCAGCAGCCTGCGACAGGGGGCTGAAGCTTTCTTT; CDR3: CASSLRQGAEAFF
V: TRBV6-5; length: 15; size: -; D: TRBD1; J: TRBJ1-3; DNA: TGTGCCAGCAGTTACACGACAGGGACGGGAAACACCATATATTTT; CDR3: CASSYTTGTGNTIYF
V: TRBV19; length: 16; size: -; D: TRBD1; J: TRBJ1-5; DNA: TGTGCCAGTAGTGTTACAGACAGGGGGACAAATCAGCCCCAGCATTTT; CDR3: CASSVTDRGTNQPQHF
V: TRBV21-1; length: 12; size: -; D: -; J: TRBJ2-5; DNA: TGTGCCAGCAGCCCAGCAGGAGAGACCCAGTACTTC; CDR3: CASSPAGETQYF
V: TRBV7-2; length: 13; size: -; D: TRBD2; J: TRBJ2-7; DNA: TGTGCCAGCAGCTTAACTAGCGGCTACGAGCAGTACTTC; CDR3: CASSLTSGYEQYF
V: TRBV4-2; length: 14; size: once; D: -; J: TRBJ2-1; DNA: TGTGCCAGCAGCCAAGGCCAGCGTCTAGAGGAGCAGTTCTTC; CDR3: CASSQGQRLEEQFF
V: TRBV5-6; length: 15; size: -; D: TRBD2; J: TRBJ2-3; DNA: TGTGCCAGCAGCGCCGAGACTAGCGGGGGAGATACGCAGTATTTT; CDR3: CASSAETSGGDTQYF
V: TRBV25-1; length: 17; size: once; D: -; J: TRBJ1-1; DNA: TGTGCCAGCAGCGAACATGGGGAAGTGGTAAGGGATTCTGAAGCTTTCTTT; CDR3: CASSEHGEVVRDSEAFF
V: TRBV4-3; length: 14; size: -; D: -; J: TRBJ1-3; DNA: TGCGCCAGCAGCCAAGAAGGGACTGGAAACACCATATATTTT; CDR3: CASSQEGTGNTIYF
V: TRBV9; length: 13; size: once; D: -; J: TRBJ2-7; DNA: TGTGCCAGCAGCGTAGGGGACCAGTACGAGCAGTACTTC; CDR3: CASSVGDQYEQYF
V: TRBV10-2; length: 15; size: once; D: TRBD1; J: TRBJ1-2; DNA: TGCGCCAGTGGGACAGGCGCCGGGGCTAACTATGGCTACACCTTC; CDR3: CASGTGAGANYGYTF
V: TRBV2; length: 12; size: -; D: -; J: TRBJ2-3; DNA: TGTGCCAGCAGCTCGACAGCCACCACGCAGTATTTT; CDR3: CASSSTATTQYF
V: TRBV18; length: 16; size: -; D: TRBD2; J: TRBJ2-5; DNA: TGTGCCAGCTCACCACGGTCGCGGGGGGGACAAGAGACCCAGTACTTC; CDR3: CASSPRSRGGQETQYF
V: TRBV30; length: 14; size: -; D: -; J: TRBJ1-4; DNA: TGTGCCTGGAGTGTGGGGACTTCCAATGAAAAACTGTTTTTT; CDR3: CAWSVGTSNEKLFF
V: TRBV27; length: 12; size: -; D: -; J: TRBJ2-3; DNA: TGTGCCAGCAGAGGGCAGGGGGATACGCAGTATTTT; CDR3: CASRGQGDTQYF
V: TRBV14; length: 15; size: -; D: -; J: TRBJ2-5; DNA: TGTGCCAGCAGCCAAGCCCCAGGGACGGGGGAGACCCAGTACTTC; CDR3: CASSQAPGTGETQYF
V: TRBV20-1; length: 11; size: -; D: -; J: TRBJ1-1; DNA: TGCAGTGCTAGTAAGGCCGCTGAAGCTTTCTTT; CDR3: CSASKAAEAFF
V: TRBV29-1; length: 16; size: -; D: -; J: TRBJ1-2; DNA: TGCAGCACCCGGGGATCCCCCGGGGGGATTAACTATGGCTACACCTTC; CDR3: CSTRGSPGGINYGYTF
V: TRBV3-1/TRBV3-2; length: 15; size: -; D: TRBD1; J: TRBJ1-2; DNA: TGTGCCAGCACCATTTCCGGGACAGGGGATTATGGCTACACCTTC; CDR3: CASTISGTGDYGYTF
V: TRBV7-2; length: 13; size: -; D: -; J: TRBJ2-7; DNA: TGTGCCAGCAGCTGGCTACAGTTCTACGAGCAGTACTTC; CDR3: CASSWLQFYEQYF
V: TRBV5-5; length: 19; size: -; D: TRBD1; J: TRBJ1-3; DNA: TGTGCCAGCAGCTCGGACAGGGGGCACCGGGGGGTCGCTGGAAACACCATATATTTT; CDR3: CASSSDRGHRGVAGNTIYF
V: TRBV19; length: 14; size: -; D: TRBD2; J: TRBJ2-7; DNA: TGTGCCAGTAGCCGCGGGGGGGATATTCACGAGCAGTACTTC; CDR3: CASSRGGDIHEQYF
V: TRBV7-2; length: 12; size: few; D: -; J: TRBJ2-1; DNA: TGTGCCAGCAGCTTACGGGGGATTGAGCAGTTCTTC; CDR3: CASSLRGIEQFF
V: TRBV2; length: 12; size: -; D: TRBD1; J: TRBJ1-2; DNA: TGTGCCAGCAGGGACAGGGCCGGTGGCTACACCTTC; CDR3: CASRDRAGGYTF
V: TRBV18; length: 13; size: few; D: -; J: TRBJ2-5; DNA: TGTGCCAGCTCACCAAACCCCCAAGAGACCCAGTACTTC; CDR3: CASSPNPQETQYF
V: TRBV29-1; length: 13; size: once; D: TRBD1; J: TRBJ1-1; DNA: TGCAGCGCCACACAGGGGTTGGACACTGAAGCTTTCTTT; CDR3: CSATQGLDTEAFF
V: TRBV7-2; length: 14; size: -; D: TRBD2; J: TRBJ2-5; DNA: TGTGCCAGCAGCTTCCAGCGGGGTGGGGAGACCCAGTACTTC; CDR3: CASSFQRGGETQYF
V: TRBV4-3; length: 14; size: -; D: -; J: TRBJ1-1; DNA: TGCGCCAGCAGCCAAGTACTGCAGAACACTGAAGCTTTCTTT; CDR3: CASSQVLQNTEAFF
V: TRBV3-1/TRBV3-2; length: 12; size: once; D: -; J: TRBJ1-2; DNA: TGTGCCAGCAGCTTCATAAACTATGGCTACACCTTC; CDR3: CASSFINYGYTF
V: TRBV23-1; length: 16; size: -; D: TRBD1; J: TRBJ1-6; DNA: TGCGCCAGCAGTCAAGACAGGGTGTTCGGAGATTCACCCCTCCACTTT; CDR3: CASSQDRVFGDSPLHF
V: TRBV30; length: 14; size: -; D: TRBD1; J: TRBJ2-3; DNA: TGTGCCTGGAGCTTGACAGGGAGCACAGATACGCAGTATTTT; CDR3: CAWSLTGSTDTQYF
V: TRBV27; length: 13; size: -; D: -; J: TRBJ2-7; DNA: TGTGCCAGCAGTCTAAACAGCGACTACGAGCAGTACTTC; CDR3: CASSLNSDYEQYF
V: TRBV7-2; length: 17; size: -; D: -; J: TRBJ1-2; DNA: TGTGCCAGCAGCTTAGGAGGGATGGTGGGTCGTAACTATGGCTACACCTTC; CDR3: CASSLGGMVGRNYGYTF
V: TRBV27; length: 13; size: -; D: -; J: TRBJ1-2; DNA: TGTGCCAGCAGTTTTGCCTCCGGGGGTGGCTACACCTTC; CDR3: CASSFASGGGYTF
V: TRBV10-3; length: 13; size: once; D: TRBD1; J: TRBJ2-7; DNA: TGTGCCATCAAGGGACAGGGTGCCTACGAGCAGTACTTC; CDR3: CAIKGQGAYEQYF
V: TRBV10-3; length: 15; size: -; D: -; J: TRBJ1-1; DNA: TGTGCCATCAGTGCGCGTCAGGCGATGAGCACTGAAGCTTTCTTT; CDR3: CAISARQAMSTEAFF
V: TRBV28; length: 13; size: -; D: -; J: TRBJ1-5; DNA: TGTGCCAGCAGGCCCAATAGCAATCAGCCCCAGCATTTT; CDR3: CASRPNSNQPQHF
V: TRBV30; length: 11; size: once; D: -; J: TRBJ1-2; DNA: TGTGCCTACACTACCTCAGGGGGCTACACCTTC; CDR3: CAYTTSGGYTF
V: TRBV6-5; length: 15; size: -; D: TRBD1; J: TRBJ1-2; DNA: TGTGCCAGCAGTTACTCGGAGGGACAGACCTATGGCTACACCTTC; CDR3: CASSYSEGQTYGYTF
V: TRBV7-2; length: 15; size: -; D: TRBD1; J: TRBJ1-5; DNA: TGTGCCAGCAGCTTACAGACAGGGAGCAATCAGCCCCAGCATTTT; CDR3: CASSLQTGSNQPQHF
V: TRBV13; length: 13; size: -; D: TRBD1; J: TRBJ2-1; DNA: TGTGCCAGCAGCCCGGACAGGTTCAATGAGCAGTTCTTC; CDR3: CASSPDRFNEQFF
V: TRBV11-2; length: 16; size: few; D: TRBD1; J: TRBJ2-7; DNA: TGTGCCAGCAGCTCCGCCCCCGGGACAGCCTTATACGAGCAGTACTTC; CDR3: CASSSAPGTALYEQYF
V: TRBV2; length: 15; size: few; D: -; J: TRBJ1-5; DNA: TGTGCCAGCGGTTTCGAACGGGGTGGTAATCAGCCCCAGCATTTT; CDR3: CASGFERGGNQPQHF
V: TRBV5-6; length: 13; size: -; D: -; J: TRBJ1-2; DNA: TGTGCCAGCAGCGACAGGTCGGTCTATGGCTACACCTTC; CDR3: CASSDRSVYGYTF
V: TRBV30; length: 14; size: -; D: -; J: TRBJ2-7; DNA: TGTGCCTGGAGTGGGGAGGGGGGAAGGAACGAGCAGTACTTC; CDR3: CAWSGEGGRNEQYF
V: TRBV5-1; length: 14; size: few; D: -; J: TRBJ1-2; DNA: TGCGCCAGCAGCTTTTACCACCCAGGGGATGGCTACACCTTC; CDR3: CASSFYHPGDGYTF
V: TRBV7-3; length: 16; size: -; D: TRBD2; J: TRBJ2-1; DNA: TGTGCCAGCAGCTTACTAGCGGCCCTCTCCTACAATGAGCAGTTCTTC; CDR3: CASSLLAALSYNEQFF
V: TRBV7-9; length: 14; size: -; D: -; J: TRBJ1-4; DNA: TGTGCCAGCAGCCCACGGGCAACTAATGAAAAACTGTTTTTT; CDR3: CASSPRATNEKLFF
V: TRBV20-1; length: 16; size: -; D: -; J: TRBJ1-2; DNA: TGCAGTGCTAGTGAGGGAGTGGCAGGCGAGGGCTATGGCTACACCTTC; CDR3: CSASEGVAGEGYGYTF
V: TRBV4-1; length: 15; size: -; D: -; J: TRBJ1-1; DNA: TGCGCCAGCAGCCAAAGGGGTGAGGGGCGAGCGGAAGCTTTCTTT; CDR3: CASSQRGEGRAEAFF